This TCR beta chain was captured in a study of shared clonotypes between healthy human individuals. Researchers divided each subset's genomic DNA evenly across several immunoSEQ plates. Profiled with immunoSEQ multiplex PCR; TCRdb holds only in-frame clones, not every one. The sample shows about 2,100,000 clones, about 92% of them seen only once. V lost 3 bases and J 4 bases, leaving 11 bases between the germline ends. CDR1 MNHEY and CDR2 SVGAGI come from the germline V gene. The CDR3 covers 14 residues. Selected positively for CCR7 and CD45RO-negative, naive CD8 cells excluded terminally differentiated effector memory CD45RA+ cells.

The chain links TRBV6-5 to TRBJ2-3; D is ambiguous. Sequencing used naive CD8+ T cells from PBMCs. The sequence was obtained from a man between 18 and 35 years old in good health. Some clones in this sample may be carry-over from other donors' samples. CDR3 residues: CASSYTRWADTQYF. As DNA, the CDR3 is TGTGCCAGCAGTTATACTCGCTGGGCAGATACGCAGTATTTT.